Each of the 9 T cell receptor beta chains below was sequenced from the same sample in a study of T-cell reconstitution after alpha-beta-depleted transplantation in children. The TCRbeta library incorporated unique molecular identifiers. TCRdb redid the calling of the PCR reads with MiXCR, one entry per CDR3 protein. The repertoire holds about 640,000 distinct CDR3 sequences, with approximately 16% as singletons. This sample comprised PBMCs from the stem cell graft donor, obtained from the stem cell graft. The receptors were gathered from a human donor who donated a stem cell graft to a child with acute myeloid leukemia.

In its sample, this clonotype was seen many times. This chain uses TRBV20-1 with TRBJ1-1; D gene unclear. In germline, CDR1 is DFQATT, CDR2 SNEGSKA (reference sequence). The CDR3 is 10 amino acids. Trimming removed 5 bases at V and 11 bases at J, with 12 bases between. Written as DNA, the CDR3 is TGCAGTGCTTCCCGCGGGATGGCTTTCTTT. It specifies CSASRGMAFF.

The rearrangement links TRBV4-2 to TRBJ2-1, with D maybe TRBD2 (6 bases). The CDR3 is 16 residues long. Germline V gene data show CDR1 as LGHNA and CDR2 as YNFKEQ. Trimming took 4 bases from V and 2 from J, leaving 15 bases between them. This CDR3 is CASSLRGAATYNEQFF. As DNA, the CDR3 is TGTGCCAGCAGCCTCCGCGGGGCCGCTACCTACAATGAGCAGTTCTTC.

Only a few counts were recorded for this clonotype. The chain uses TRBV7-2 and TRBJ2-7; D may be TRBD1 or TRBD2 (5 bases each). Trimming cost V 6 bases and J 2 bases, with 14 bases left between them. CDR3 length: 14 residues. Germline-derived CDR1 and CDR2 are SGHTA and FQGNSA. The CDR3 loop reads CASSRGPLTYEQYV. The CDR3 nucleotides read TGTGCCAGCAGTCGGGGACCGCTAACCTACGAGCAGTACGTC.

The chain uses TRBV20-1 and TRBJ2-1, with a tentative D call TRBD2 (6 bases). Trimming took off 6 bases at V and 3 bases at J, with 9 bases between the two ends. The CDR3 extends over 12 amino acids. The germline V gene encodes CDR1 DFQATT and CDR2 SNEGSKA (reference sequence). Here the CDR3 reads CSAGRDYNEQFF. The CDR3 DNA is TGCAGTGCCGGGCGGGACTACAATGAGCAGTTCTTC.

For this clonotype: A much larger clone lies a single base off, so this may be a read error. J is TRBJ2-1 and V is TRBV20-1, with D possibly matching TRBD2 (7 bases). Germline values: CDR1 DFQATT, CDR2 SNEGSKA (reference sequence). The CDR3 is 14 amino acids. Trimming stripped 1 base from V and 10 bases from J, with 17 bases between. The CDR3 sequence is CSARVSAGAREQFF. DNA for the CDR3: TGCAGTGCTAGAGTTAGCGCGGGGGCCAGGGAGCAGTTCTTC.

This clonotype occurred many times. The chain is built from TRBV7-2 and TRBJ2-1; 8 positions agree with TRBD2. V shed 4 bases, J shed 8 bases, and the junction held 7 bases outside the gene matches. CDR1 is SGHTA and CDR2 is FQGNSA in the germline V gene. This CDR3 comprises 14 residues. The CDR3 DNA reads TGTGCCAGCAGCTCGTCGGGGGGGAGCGATGAGCAGTTCTTC. Translated: CASSSSGGSDEQFF.

As concerns this clonotype: A much bigger clone sits one base away, suggesting this may be a read error. The chain recombines TRBV29-1 with TRBJ2-3, with D tentatively TRBD1 (5 bases). From germline, CDR1 is SQVTM and CDR2 ANQGSEA. The CDR3 has 14 amino acids. V was shortened by 6 bases and J by 4 bases, with 17 bases between the two germline ends. CDR3 loop: CSVRGKGAADTQYF. CDR3 DNA: TGCAGCGTCCGTGGAAAAGGGGCAGCAGATACGCAGTATTTT.

This clonotype was seen ten or more times. The chain combines TRBV24-1 with TRBJ2-3; TRBD2 matches 7 bases. Germline CDR1 and CDR2: KGHDR and SFDVKD. The CDR3 is 17 amino acids. Losses at the gene ends were 3 bases for V and 0 bases for J; bases not matched to a gene: 8. The CDR3 sequence: CATSDLTTSSSTDTQYF. CDR3 sequence (DNA): TGTGCCACCAGTGATCTGACGACTAGCTCCAGCACAGATACGCAGTATTTT.

The chain carries TRBV6-1 and TRBJ2-7; the match to TRBD1 covers 7 bases. This CDR3 spans 12 amino acids. With V trimmed by 8 bases and J by 6 bases, 7 bases remained unmatched. Per the germline V gene, CDR1 is MNHNS and CDR2 is SASEGT. The DNA of the CDR3 is TGTGCCAGCGAGGGGGCGCCTGGCGAGCAGTACGTC. Its translation: CASEGAPGEQYV.